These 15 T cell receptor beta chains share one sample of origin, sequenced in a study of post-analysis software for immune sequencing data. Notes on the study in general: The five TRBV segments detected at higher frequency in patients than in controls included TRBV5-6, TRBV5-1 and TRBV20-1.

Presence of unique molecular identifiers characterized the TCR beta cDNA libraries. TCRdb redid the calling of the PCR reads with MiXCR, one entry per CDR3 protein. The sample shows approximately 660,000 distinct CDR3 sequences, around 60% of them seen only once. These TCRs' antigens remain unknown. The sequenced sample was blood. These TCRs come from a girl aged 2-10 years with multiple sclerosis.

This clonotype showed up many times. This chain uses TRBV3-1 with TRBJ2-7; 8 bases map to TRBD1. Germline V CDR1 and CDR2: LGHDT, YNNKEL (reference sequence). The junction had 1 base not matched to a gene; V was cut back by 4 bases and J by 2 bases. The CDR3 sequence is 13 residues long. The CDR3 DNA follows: TGTGCCAGCAGCCGGACAGGGACCTACGAGCAGTACTTC. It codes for CASSRTGTYEQYF.

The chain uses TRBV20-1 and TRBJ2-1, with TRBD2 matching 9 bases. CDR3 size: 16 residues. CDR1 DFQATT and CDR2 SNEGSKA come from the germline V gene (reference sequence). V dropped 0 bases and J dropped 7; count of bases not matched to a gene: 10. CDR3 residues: CSARDGGSSGRNEQFF. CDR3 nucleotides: TGCAGTGCTAGAGATGGGGGGAGTAGCGGGAGAAATGAGCAGTTCTTC.

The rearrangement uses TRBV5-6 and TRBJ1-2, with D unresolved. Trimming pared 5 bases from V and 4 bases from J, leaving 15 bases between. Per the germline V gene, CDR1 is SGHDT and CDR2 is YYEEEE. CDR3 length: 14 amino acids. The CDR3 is CASRPPAELYGYTF. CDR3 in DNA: TGTGCCAGCAGACCCCCGGCGGAACTCTATGGCTACACCTTC.

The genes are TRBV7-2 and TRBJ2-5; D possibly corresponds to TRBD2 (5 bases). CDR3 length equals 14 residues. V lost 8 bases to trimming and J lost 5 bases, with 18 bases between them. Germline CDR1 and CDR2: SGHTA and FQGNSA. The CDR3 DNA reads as TGTGCCAGCGGGAGAAGGATGCAAGCCGAGACCCAGTACTTC. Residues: CASGRRMQAETQYF.

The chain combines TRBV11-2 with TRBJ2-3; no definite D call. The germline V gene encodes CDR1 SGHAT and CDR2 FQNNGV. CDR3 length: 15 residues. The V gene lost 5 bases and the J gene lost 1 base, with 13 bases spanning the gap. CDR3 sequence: CASSPLAAGTDTQYF. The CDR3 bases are TGTGCCAGCAGCCCACTCGCCGCAGGCACAGATACGCAGTATTTT.

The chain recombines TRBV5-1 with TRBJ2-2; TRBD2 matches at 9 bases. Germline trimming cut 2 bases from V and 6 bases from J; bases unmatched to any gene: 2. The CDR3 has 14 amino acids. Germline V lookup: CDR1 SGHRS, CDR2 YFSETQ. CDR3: CASSFGTSPGELFF. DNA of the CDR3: TGCGCCAGCAGCTTCGGGACTAGCCCCGGGGAGCTGTTTTTT.

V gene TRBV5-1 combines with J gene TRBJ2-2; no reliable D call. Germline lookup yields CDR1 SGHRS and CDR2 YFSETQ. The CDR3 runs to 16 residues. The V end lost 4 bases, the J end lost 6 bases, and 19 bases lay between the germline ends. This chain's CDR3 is CASSRTDSLVAGELFF. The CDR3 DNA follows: TGCGCCAGCAGCCGGACGGATAGCCTAGTTGCCGGGGAGCTGTTTTTT.

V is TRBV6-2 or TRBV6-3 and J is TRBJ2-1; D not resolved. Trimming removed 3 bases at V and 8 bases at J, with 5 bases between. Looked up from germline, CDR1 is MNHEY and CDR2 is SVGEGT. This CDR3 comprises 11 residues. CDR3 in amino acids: CASSYVYEQFF. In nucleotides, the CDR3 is TGTGCCAGCAGTTATGTCTATGAGCAGTTCTTC.

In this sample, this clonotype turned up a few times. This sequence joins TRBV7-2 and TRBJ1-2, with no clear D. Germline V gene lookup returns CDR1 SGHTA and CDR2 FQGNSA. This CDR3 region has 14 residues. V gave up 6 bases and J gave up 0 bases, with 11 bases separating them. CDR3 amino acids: CASRPPGSNYGYTF. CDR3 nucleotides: TGTGCCAGCAGACCTCCAGGTTCTAACTATGGCTACACCTTC.

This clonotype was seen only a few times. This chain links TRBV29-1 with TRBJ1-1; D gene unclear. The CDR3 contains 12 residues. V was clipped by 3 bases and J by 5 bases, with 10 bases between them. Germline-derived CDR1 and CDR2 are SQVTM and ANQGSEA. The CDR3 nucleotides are TGCAGCGTTGAGGAGGCCCGAACTGAAGCTTTCTTT. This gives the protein CSVEEARTEAFF.

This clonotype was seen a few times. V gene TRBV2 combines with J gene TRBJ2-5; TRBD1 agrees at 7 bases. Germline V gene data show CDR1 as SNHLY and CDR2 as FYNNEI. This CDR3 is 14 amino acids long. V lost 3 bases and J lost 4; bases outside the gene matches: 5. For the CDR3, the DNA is TGTGCCAGCAGTGAGAGGGGGCGAGGAGAGACCCAGTACTTC. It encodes CASSERGRGETQYF. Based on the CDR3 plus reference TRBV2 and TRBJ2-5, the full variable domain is EPEVTQTPSHQVTQMGQEVILRCVPISNHLYFYWYRQILGQKVEFLVSFYNNEISEKSEIFDDQFSVERPDGSNFTLKIRSTKLEDSAMYFCASSERGRGETQYFGPGTRLLVL.

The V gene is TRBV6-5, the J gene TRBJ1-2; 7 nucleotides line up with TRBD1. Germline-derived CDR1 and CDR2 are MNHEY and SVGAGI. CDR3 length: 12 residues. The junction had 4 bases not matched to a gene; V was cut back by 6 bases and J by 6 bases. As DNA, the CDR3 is TGTGCCAGCAGCGACAGGGCCCATGGCTACACCTTC. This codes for CASSDRAHGYTF.

For the CDR3, the DNA is TGTGCCATCAGTGAAATGAGTGGGGGGACGAACTACGAGCAGTACTTC. It translates to CAISEMSGGTNYEQYF. The chain links TRBV10-3 to TRBJ2-5; a weak D match, TRBD2 (6 bases). The DNA end is more similar to TRBJ2-7, so the J call may be wrong. The V gene's germline CDR1 is ENHRY and CDR2 SYGVKD. The CDR3 loop spans 16 amino acids.

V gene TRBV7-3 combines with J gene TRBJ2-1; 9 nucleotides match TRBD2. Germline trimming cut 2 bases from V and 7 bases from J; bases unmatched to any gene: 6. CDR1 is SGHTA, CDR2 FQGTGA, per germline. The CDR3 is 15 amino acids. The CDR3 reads CASSLYSGSGNEQFF. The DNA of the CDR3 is TGTGCCAGCAGCTTATATAGCGGGAGTGGGAATGAGCAGTTCTTC.

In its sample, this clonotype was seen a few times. The CDR3 DNA is TGCGCCAGCAGGGACAGGGTTATAGTCGGGGAGCAGTTCTTC. Encoded protein: CASRDRVIVGEQFF. The rearrangement links TRBV4-1 to TRBJ2-1, with 8 bases that match TRBD1. CDR3 length equals 14 residues. V shed 6 bases, J shed 10 bases, and the junction held 11 bases outside the gene matches. Germline V gives CDR1 MGHRA, CDR2 YSYEKL.